Listed here are 18 T cell receptor beta chains from one sample, sequenced in a study of T cells expressing NK-cell markers (TCRdb year 2020). Library creation used 5' RACE. The instrument was an Illumina HiSeq 2000. One entry per CDR3 protein sequence results from the TCRdb reprocessing of the reads, with DNA left out. The table kept for this sample lists 500,000 to 700,000 distinct CDR3 sequences. The ten most abundant clones make up approximately 3.6% of the sample. Sequencing was performed on blood T cells: a sorted CD56 or NKG2C T cell subset, CD4+ or CD8+ T cells, or bulk PBMC T cells (not recorded which). Receptor source: a man aged 18-30 years in good health. Donor details come from another sample of the same person, matched by shared clones.

The chain joins TRBV4-1 to TRBJ2-7; as DNA is missing, the TRBD1 call by TCRdb cannot be tested. The CDR3 sequence is 15 residues long. CDR1 MGHRA and CDR2 YSYEKL come from the germline V gene. The chain's CDR3 is CASSTRDREEYEQYF.

This chain links TRBV25-1 with TRBJ2-2; TCRdb calls TRBD1, which cannot be checked without DNA. The length of the CDR3 is 14 residues. From germline, CDR1 is MGHDK and CDR2 SYGVNS. CDR3 sequence: CASSVGGYTGELFF.

CDR3 sequence reads: CASSPGRPLYGYTF. This chain connects TRBV6-1 to TRBJ1-2; TCRdb indicates TRBD1, and absent DNA this call remains unverified. The germline CDR1 and CDR2 sequences are MNHNS and SASEGT. The CDR3 contains 14 residues.

The chain links TRBV12-3 or TRBV12-4 to TRBJ1-5; TCRdb picks TRBD1, but there is no DNA to check that call. This CDR3 region has 16 residues. CDR3 loop: CASSSPTGARGQPQHF.

This chain uses TRBV11-2 with TRBJ1-1. This CDR3 contains 14 residues. Germline CDR1 SGHAT, CDR2 FQNNGV. CDR3: CASSPTSGGTEAFF. Looking up the rest from reference TRBV11-2 and TRBJ1-1 gives the full variable domain: EAGVAQSPRYKIIEKRQSVAFWCNPISGHATLYWYQQILGQGPKLLIQFQNNGVVDDSQLPKDRFSAERLKGVDSTLKIQPAKLEDSAVYLCASSPTSGGTEAFFGQGTRLTVV.

The chain couples TRBV15 to TRBJ2-7; TCRdb reports TRBD1, a call that lacks DNA to check it against. The CDR3 sequence is 15 residues long. CDR1 is LNHNV, CDR2 YYDKDF, per germline (reference sequence). CDR3: CATSRGLGQGDEQYF.

The CDR3 protein is CATGLAGGYEQYF. The chain carries TRBV10-3 and TRBJ2-7; no DNA is available, so the TRBD2 call from TCRdb remains unchecked. The CDR3 is made up of 13 amino acids. Germline CDR1 and CDR2: ENHRY and SYGVKD.

The genes are TRBV29-1 and TRBJ2-5; TCRdb gives TRBD2 as the D gene, but with no DNA this cannot be confirmed. CDR3 length: 15 residues. Looked up from germline, CDR1 is SQVTM and CDR2 is ANQGSEA. The CDR3 loop is CSVGGLPGPKETQYF.

The chain uses TRBV6-2 or TRBV6-3 and TRBJ1-1; TCRdb's D gene call, TRBD1, goes unchecked for lack of DNA. CDR3 size: 15 residues. The germline gives CDR1 MNHEY, CDR2 SVGEGT. CDR3 sequence reads: CASSPRTLLNTEAFF.

The J gene is TRBJ1-2, the V gene TRBV5-1; TCRdb calls TRBD1, which cannot be checked without DNA. This CDR3 contains 15 residues. The V gene's germline CDR1 is SGHRS and CDR2 YFSETQ. The CDR3 sequence: CASSLRLGEVSGYTF.

This chain links TRBV6-1 with TRBJ1-5; there is no DNA to check the TCRdb D call of TRBD1. The CDR3 contains 15 residues. Looked up from germline, CDR1 is MNHNS and CDR2 is SASEGT. The CDR3 region is CASRRGQGAGQPQHF.

The V gene is TRBV29-1, the J gene TRBJ1-4; the D call of TRBD1 rests on TCRdb alone, since no DNA is present to check it. This CDR3 has 15 residues. CDR1 is SQVTM, CDR2 ANQGSEA, per germline. The CDR3 sequence is CSVQDRGRTNEKLFF.

The rearrangement uses TRBV27 and TRBJ2-3; TCRdb names TRBD2, which stays unverified in the absence of DNA. The CDR3 consists of 14 residues. CDR1 is MNHEY and CDR2 is SMNVEV in the germline V gene (reference sequence). The CDR3 sequence: CASSLRAGQDTQYF.

The rearrangement uses TRBV4-1 and TRBJ2-1; TCRdb proposes TRBD2, but this gene call is untestable without DNA. This CDR3 contains 15 residues. Germline CDR1 MGHRA, CDR2 YSYEKL. The CDR3 region is CASSQEVSDYNEQFF.

The chain links TRBV11-2 to TRBJ2-1; with no DNA, the TCRdb D assignment of TRBD1 cannot be verified. The CDR3 spans 19 residues. CDR1 and CDR2 from the germline V gene are SGHAT and FQNNGV. The CDR3 reads CASSLDSSRGLRSYNEQFF.

The V gene is TRBV16, the J gene TRBJ2-6. The CDR3 has 16 residues. In germline, CDR1 is KGHSY, CDR2 FQNENV. This chain's CDR3 is CASTQSGVPGANVLTF.

The chain recombines TRBV20-1 with TRBJ2-3; without DNA, the TCRdb call of TRBD1 cannot be checked. CDR3 size: 15 residues. The V gene's germline CDR1 is DFQATT and CDR2 SNEGSKA (reference sequence). This CDR3 reads CSARDPGTATDTQYF.

V usage is TRBV15 and J usage is TRBJ2-2; TCRdb lists TRBD1, though no DNA is available to test this call. This CDR3 spans 17 amino acids. The germline V gene has CDR1 LNHNV and CDR2 YYDKDF (reference sequence). The CDR3 here is CATSRFPPGQGIGELFF.